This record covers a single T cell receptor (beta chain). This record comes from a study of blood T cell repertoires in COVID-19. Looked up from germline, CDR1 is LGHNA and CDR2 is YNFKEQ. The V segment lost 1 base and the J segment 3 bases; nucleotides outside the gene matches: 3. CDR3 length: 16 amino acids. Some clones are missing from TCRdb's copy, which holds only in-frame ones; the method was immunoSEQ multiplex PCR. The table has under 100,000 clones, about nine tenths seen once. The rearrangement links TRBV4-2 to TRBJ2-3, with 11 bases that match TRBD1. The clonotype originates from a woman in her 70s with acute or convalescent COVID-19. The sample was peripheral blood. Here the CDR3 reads CASSQVDRGQTDTQYF. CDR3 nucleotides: TGTGCCAGCAGCCAAGTGGACAGGGGGCAGACAGATACGCAGTATTTT.